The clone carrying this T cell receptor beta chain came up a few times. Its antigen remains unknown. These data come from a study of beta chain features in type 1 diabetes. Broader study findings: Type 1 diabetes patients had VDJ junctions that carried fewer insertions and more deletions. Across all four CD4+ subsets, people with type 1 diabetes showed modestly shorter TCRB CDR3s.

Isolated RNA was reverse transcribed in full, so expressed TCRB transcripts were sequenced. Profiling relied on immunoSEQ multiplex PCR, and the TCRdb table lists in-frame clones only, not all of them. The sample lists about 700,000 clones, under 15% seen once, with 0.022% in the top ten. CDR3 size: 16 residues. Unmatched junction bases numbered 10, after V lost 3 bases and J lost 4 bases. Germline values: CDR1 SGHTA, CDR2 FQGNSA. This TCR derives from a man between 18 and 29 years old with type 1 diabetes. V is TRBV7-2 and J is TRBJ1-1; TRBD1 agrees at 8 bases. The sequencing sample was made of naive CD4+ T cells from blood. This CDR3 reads CASSFRQGSGSTEAFF. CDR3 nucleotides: TGTGCCAGCAGCTTCAGACAGGGGAGCGGTTCCACTGAAGCTTTCTTT.